This entry lists 28 T cell receptor beta chains sequenced from one sample in a study of blood T cells in healthy people across ages. The use of a sample-barcoded 5' primer and a J-beta primer mix characterized a second PCR of roughly 7 to 11 cycles. MiXCR, run by TCRdb on the 5' RACE reads, gives a single entry per CDR3 protein. The repertoire has around 2 million distinct CDR3 sequences, 39% of them found once; the top ten carry 20% to 25%. Sample: blood. Receptors originate from a human donor in good health.

The rearrangement joins TRBV20-1 to TRBJ2-1; TRBD1 matches 10 bases. The DNA end lines up better with TRBJ2-7; the J call may be wrong. From germline, CDR1 is DFQATT and CDR2 SNEGSKA (reference sequence). The CDR3 spans 17 residues. CDR3 DNA: TGCAGTGCTAGAGCCACACACGGGACAGGGGCCTACAATGAGCAGTACTTC. Translated: CSARATHGTGAYNEQYF.

Details on this clonotype: The germline gene is not matched at one end of the junction; a read error may be the cause. The CDR3 region is CVSSLKVAGANVLTF. CDR3 in DNA: TGTGTCAGCAGCTTAAAGGTGGCTGGGGCCAACGTCCTGACTTTC. V usage is TRBV7-2 and J usage is TRBJ2-6; no reliable D call. Germline lookup yields CDR1 SGHTA and CDR2 FQGNSA. This CDR3 region has 15 residues.

This clonotype was seen only a few times. This sequence joins TRBV7-2 and TRBJ2-3; TRBD2 agrees at 9 bases. V lost 1 base and J lost 2; bases outside the gene matches: 7. Germline V gene lookup returns CDR1 SGHTA and CDR2 FQGNSA. The CDR3 has 17 residues. The CDR3 reads CASSLGLSGGSTDTQYF. The CDR3, as DNA: TGTGCCAGCAGCTTAGGATTGAGCGGGGGGTCCACAGATACGCAGTATTTT.

The chain links TRBV3-1 to TRBJ1-2; unclear D gene. The CDR3 extends over 13 amino acids. CDR1 is LGHDT, CDR2 YNNKEL, per germline (reference sequence). V lost 0 bases, J lost 3 bases, and 5 bases lay in between. The CDR3 DNA follows: TGTGCCAGCAGCCAAGAACAGTACTATGGCTACACCTTC. It is translated as CASSQEQYYGYTF. Together with reference TRBV3-1 and TRBJ1-2, the CDR3 gives the full variable domain: DTAVSQTPKYLVTQMGNDKSIKCEQNLGHDTMYWYKQDSKKFLKIMFSYNNKELIINETVPNRFSPKSPDKAHLNLHINSLELGDSAVYFCASSQEQYYGYTFGSGTRLTVV.

Regarding this clonotype: At one end the junction does not follow the germline gene, possibly because of a read error. V is TRBV7-9 and J is TRBJ2-1; 7 nucleotides agree with TRBD1. Germline CDR1 is SEHNR and CDR2 is FQNEAQ (reference sequence). This CDR3 region has 14 residues. Here the CDR3 reads CASGFMTGQDEQFF. CDR3 nucleotide sequence: TGTGCCAGCGGCTTTATGACAGGGCAGGATGAGCAGTTCTTC.

The chain joins TRBV6-5 to TRBJ2-4; D possibly uses TRBD1 or TRBD2 (5 bases each). The J call is uncertain, as TRBJ2-7 better fits the DNA end. Per germline, CDR1 MNHEY and CDR2 SVGAGI. CDR3 length equals 13 residues. The CDR3 loop reads CASGLWWGSEQYF. The CDR3 DNA reads TGTGCCAGCGGCCTTTGGTGGGGGAGCGAGCAGTACTTC.

The V call is TRBV7-9, the J call TRBJ2-7; tentatively, D is TRBD1 or TRBD2 (6 bases each). Germline V gene lookup returns CDR1 SEHNR and CDR2 FQNEAQ (reference sequence). The V end lost 8 bases, the J end lost 0 bases, and 17 bases lay between the germline ends. This CDR3 is built from 15 residues. The CDR3 DNA follows: TGTGCCAGCTGCCGGGGGCAGGGGAACTCCTACGAGCAGTACTTC. Its protein product is CASCRGQGNSYEQYF.

The gene calls are TRBV19 and TRBJ2-1, with a possible D match to TRBD1 (6 bases). Per the germline V gene, CDR1 is LNHDA and CDR2 is SQIVND (reference sequence). Trimming cost V 6 bases and J 6 bases, with 12 bases left between them. This CDR3 spans 13 amino acids. The CDR3 region has the DNA TGTGCCAGTAGGTCGGGACAAGTCAATGAGCAGTTCTTC. It yields the protein CASRSGQVNEQFF.

V gene TRBV20-1 combines with J gene TRBJ1-2; possibly TRBD1 for D (5 bases). This CDR3 is 14 amino acids long. Germline V gene data show CDR1 as DFQATT and CDR2 as SNEGSKA (reference sequence). V was shortened by 2 bases and J by 4 bases, with 14 bases between the two germline ends. DNA of the CDR3: TGCAGTGCTAGAAGCAGGGCAGCCCTCTATGGCTACACCTTC. Amino acids: CSARSRAALYGYTF.

The genes are TRBV7-2 and TRBJ2-4, with TRBD1 matching over 10 bases. CDR1 is SGHTA, CDR2 FQGNSA, per germline. After removal of 5 bases from V and 6 bases from J, the junction contained 10 bases not matched to a gene. The CDR3 consists of 16 residues. Here the CDR3 reads CASSPPGTGALNIQYF. DNA for the CDR3: TGTGCCAGCAGCCCCCCCGGGACAGGGGCCCTAAACATTCAGTACTTC.

This chain connects TRBV4-1 to TRBJ2-6; no clear D gene. V was cut by 0 bases and J by 0 bases, with 9 bases left in between. Germline CDR1 is MGHRA and CDR2 is YSYEKL. This CDR3 is 17 amino acids long. CDR3 bases: TGCGCCAGCAGCCAAGAGCCCGGGCGCTCTGGGGCCAACGTCCTGACTTTC. Translated, it gives CASSQEPGRSGANVLTF.

To note about this clonotype: A junction end diverges from the germline sequence, so it may reflect a read error. The J gene is TRBJ2-5, the V gene TRBV7-9; possibly TRBD1 for D (6 bases). The J call may be faulty, since TRBJ2-7 better matches the DNA end. CDR3 length equals 14 residues. The germline V gene encodes CDR1 SEHNR and CDR2 FQNEAQ (reference sequence). Written as DNA, the CDR3 is TGTACCAGCAGCTTCACAAACAGGGACGGCGAGCAGTACTTC. It yields the protein CTSSFTNRDGEQYF.

V and J are TRBV20-1 and TRBJ2-3, with D tentatively TRBD1 or TRBD2 (6 bases each). V lost 5 bases and J 8 bases, leaving 23 bases between the germline ends. Germline CDR1 is DFQATT and CDR2 is SNEGSKA (reference sequence). The CDR3 has 15 residues. DNA of the CDR3: TGCAGTGCTCTAACGGGACAACAAGACGGGGGTACGCAGTATTTT. This encodes CSALTGQQDGGTQYF.

The chain joins TRBV29-1 to TRBJ2-3; D assignment may be TRBD1 or TRBD2 (5 bases each). CDR1 is SQVTM and CDR2 is ANQGSEA in the germline V gene. This CDR3 comprises 13 residues. V lost 3 bases and J lost 4, with 11 bases in between. The CDR3 DNA reads as TGCAGCGTTGAGGGGGAAGGGGCAGATACGCAGTATTTT. Translating it yields CSVEGEGADTQYF.

Details on this clonotype: Relative to the germline gene, one junction end is altered; a read error may explain this. The J gene is TRBJ2-3, the V gene TRBV12-3 or TRBV12-4, with a possible D match to TRBD2 (5 bases). This CDR3 comprises 14 residues. The CDR3 reads CASRELGNTDAQYF. The CDR3 region has the DNA TGTGCCAGCAGGGAACTAGGGAACACAGATGCGCAGTATTTT.

The V gene is TRBV29-1, the J gene TRBJ2-1, with 7 bases fitting TRBD1. In germline, CDR1 is SQVTM, CDR2 ANQGSEA. This CDR3 comprises 15 residues. The CDR3 nucleotides are TGCAACGTCGCTCCTGGACAGGCCTCCTACAATGAGCAGTTCTTC. Translated: CNVAPGQASYNEQFF.

This clonotype was seen only a few times. The chain combines TRBV4-3 with TRBJ2-1; 8 nucleotides line up with TRBD1. The CDR3 consists of 17 residues. V dropped 5 bases and J dropped 6; count of bases not matched to a gene: 15. Germline V lookup: CDR1 LGHNA, CDR2 YSLEER. The DNA for the CDR3 is TGCGCCAGCAGCTCAAGCTTCGGACAGGGTAGGGTCAATGAGCAGTTCTTC. Translation: CASSSSFGQGRVNEQFF.

The V gene is TRBV5-1, the J gene TRBJ1-4; D gene ambiguous. The V gene lost 4 bases and the J gene lost 4 bases, with 20 bases spanning the gap. CDR1 and CDR2 from the germline V gene are SGHRS and YFSETQ. This CDR3 has 17 residues. CDR3: CASSPLIPQQSNEKLFF. The CDR3 DNA follows: TGCGCCAGCAGCCCTTTAATCCCGCAGCAGAGTAATGAAAAACTGTTTTTT.

The rearrangement uses TRBV20-1 and TRBJ2-1, with 7 bases aligning to TRBD2. There are 15 residues in the CDR3. J lost 0 bases, V lost 6 bases, and 8 bases had no gene match. CDR1 is DFQATT and CDR2 is SNEGSKA in the germline V gene (reference sequence). CDR3 nucleotide sequence: TGCAGTGCCAAAGACAGACTAGCCTCCTACAATGAGCAGTTCTTC. Protein sequence: CSAKDRLASYNEQFF.

The CDR3 is CASSPSVFTEAFF. The CDR3, as DNA: TGTGCCAGCAGTCCCTCGGTTTTCACTGAAGCTTTCTTT. The genes are TRBV12-3 or TRBV12-4 and TRBJ1-1, with D unclear. V dropped 5 bases and J dropped 4 bases, with 11 bases sitting between them. The CDR3 has 13 residues.

This chain connects TRBV6-2 or TRBV6-3 to TRBJ2-3; TRBD1 aligns across 8 bases. Trimming cost V 7 bases and J 3 bases; bases outside gene matches: 3. This CDR3 region has 13 residues. Germline CDR1 and CDR2: MNHEY and SVGEGT. The DNA of the CDR3 is TGTGCCAGCAAGCAGGGGGCTACAGATACGCAGTATTTT. Translated: CASKQGATDTQYF.

The rearrangement links TRBV20-1 to TRBJ1-1; D call uncertain. This CDR3 has 14 residues. Germline CDR1 reads DFQATT; CDR2 reads SNEGSKA (reference sequence). Trimming left V 2 bases short and J 0 bases short, with 10 bases between. The CDR3 reads CSARKQTVNTEAFF. For the CDR3, the DNA is TGCAGTGCTAGAAAACAGACCGTGAACACTGAAGCTTTCTTT.

This clonotype was detected once. This chain connects TRBV27 to TRBJ1-2; 9 bases line up with TRBD1. V lost 7 bases, J lost 0 bases, and 6 bases stayed unmatched. The CDR3 totals 15 residues. Germline V gene sequence: CDR1 MNHEY, CDR2 SMNVEV (reference sequence). CDR3 in amino acids: CASTDRGDTNYGYTF. The CDR3 DNA sequence: TGTGCCAGCACGGACAGGGGCGATACTAACTATGGCTACACCTTC.

In its sample, this clonotype was seen a few times. Here the CDR3 DNA reads TGCAGCGTTGATGAAGGGAAGCCCTATGGCTACACCTTC. Translating gives CSVDEGKPYGYTF. The J gene is TRBJ1-2, the V gene TRBV29-1, with D uncertain. Germline assignment: CDR1 SQVTM and CDR2 ANQGSEA. Trimming took 3 bases from V and 4 from J, leaving 12 bases between them. The CDR3 length is 13 residues. Complete variable domain (other parts from reference TRBV29-1 and TRBJ1-2): SAVISQKPSRDICQRGTSLTIQCQVDSQVTMMFWYRQQPGQSLTLIATANQGSEATYESGFVIDKFPISRPNLTFSTLTVSNMSPEDSSIYLCSVDEGKPYGYTFGSGTRLTVV.

The gene calls are TRBV6-5 and TRBJ2-7, with D unclear. Trimming took off 0 bases at V and 3 bases at J, with 9 bases between the two ends. Germline CDR1 and CDR2: MNHEY and SVGAGI. The CDR3 is 14 residues long. This CDR3 reads CASSYSFKYYEQYF. CDR3 sequence (DNA): TGTGCCAGCAGTTACTCGTTCAAGTACTACGAGCAGTACTTC.

This clonotype was counted only a few times. The V and J genes are TRBV7-9 and TRBJ2-7; D call uncertain. Germline lookup yields CDR1 SEHNR and CDR2 FQNEAQ (reference sequence). The CDR3 has 12 amino acids. Trimming pared 7 bases from V and 2 bases from J, leaving 9 bases between. The CDR3 nucleotides are TGTGCCAGCAACTCCGACCCCTACGAGCAGTACTTC. Translating it yields CASNSDPYEQYF.

The chain recombines TRBV7-2 with TRBJ2-3; TRBD1 matches at 10 bases. The CDR3 is made up of 16 amino acids. Trimming at V came to 7 bases and at J to 4 bases, leaving 11 bases not matched to a gene. The germline gives CDR1 SGHTA, CDR2 FQGNSA. CDR3 sequence: CASNQRGTGDPDTQYF. The DNA for the CDR3 is TGTGCCAGCAACCAGAGAGGGACAGGGGATCCAGATACGCAGTATTTT.

This clonotype has at least ten counts. One end of the junction fails to match germline, which may point to a read error. The gene calls are TRBV7-2 and TRBJ2-5; possible D gene TRBD2, 5 bases. Germline CDR1 and CDR2: SGHTA and FQGNSA. This CDR3 contains 13 residues. The CDR3 is CASSLEAEETQYF. The CDR3 nucleotides read TGCGCCAGCAGCTTGGAGGCAGAAGAGACCCAGTACTTC.